A selection of T cell receptor beta chains follows, all from one sample in a study of blood T cell repertoires in COVID-19. The protocol was immunoSEQ multiplex PCR, while the TCRdb copy is restricted to in-frame clones and leaves out a portion. Here the sample spans 130,000 to 150,000 clones, 70% to 90% being singletons. Sequenced input: peripheral blood. These receptors were collected from a human donor with acute or convalescent COVID-19. The donor label of this sample is uncertain. Both conserved end residues are part of each CDR3. A D gene is named only where the DNA matches it firmly. Size is stated for part of the rows, as once, few or many counts, or as a class when the clone is expanded.

d_call: TRBD1; j_call: TRBJ2-1; v_call: TRBV11-3; cdr3_length: 14; clone_size: many; cdr3_aa: CASSYPGQLNEQFF; cdr3_nt: TGTGCCAGCAGCTACCCGGGACAGCTCAATGAGCAGTTCTTC
d_call: TRBD1; j_call: TRBJ1-5; v_call: TRBV2; cdr3_length: 14; clone_size: once; cdr3_aa: CASSETGGGQPQHF; cdr3_nt: TGTGCCAGCAGTGAGACAGGGGGAGGTCAGCCCCAGCATTTT
d_call: NA; j_call: TRBJ2-3; v_call: TRBV6-4; cdr3_length: 16; clone_size: NA; cdr3_aa: CASSAGGFRTTDTQYF; cdr3_nt: TGTGCCAGCAGTGCTGGGGGCTTCCGGACCACAGATACGCAGTATTTT
d_call: TRBD1; j_call: TRBJ1-1; v_call: TRBV6-1; cdr3_length: 15; clone_size: NA; cdr3_aa: CASSEQGAMNTEAFF; cdr3_nt: TGTGCCAGCAGTGAACAGGGGGCAATGAACACTGAAGCTTTCTTT
d_call: NA; j_call: TRBJ2-3; v_call: TRBV7-3; cdr3_length: 15; clone_size: NA; cdr3_aa: CASSFRGGAGDTQYF; cdr3_nt: TGTGCCAGCAGCTTTCGGGGCGGAGCGGGAGATACGCAGTATTTT
d_call: NA; j_call: TRBJ2-7; v_call: TRBV28; cdr3_length: 12; clone_size: NA; cdr3_aa: CASMDNTYEQYF; cdr3_nt: TGTGCCAGCATGGACAACACCTACGAGCAGTACTTC
d_call: NA; j_call: TRBJ2-1; v_call: TRBV9; cdr3_length: 15; clone_size: NA; cdr3_aa: CASTHSPSSYNEQFF; cdr3_nt: TGTGCCAGCACCCATAGCCCGAGCTCCTACAATGAGCAGTTCTTC
d_call: TRBD1; j_call: TRBJ2-7; v_call: TRBV9; cdr3_length: 17; clone_size: NA; cdr3_aa: CASSPHAGDRALYEQYF; cdr3_nt: TGTGCCAGCAGCCCTCACGCGGGGGACAGGGCCCTCTACGAGCAGTACTTC
d_call: NA; j_call: TRBJ2-1; v_call: TRBV19; cdr3_length: 15; clone_size: NA; cdr3_aa: CASSMIGSLLDEQFF; cdr3_nt: TGTGCCAGTAGTATGATCGGGAGTCTCCTCGATGAGCAGTTCTTC
d_call: TRBD2; j_call: TRBJ2-1; v_call: TRBV9; cdr3_length: 19; clone_size: NA; cdr3_aa: CASSAGLAGVPRSYNEQFF; cdr3_nt: TGTGCCAGCAGCGCTGGACTAGCGGGAGTCCCTAGGTCCTACAATGAGCAGTTCTTC
d_call: NA; j_call: TRBJ2-1; v_call: TRBV30; cdr3_length: 16; clone_size: NA; cdr3_aa: CAWSVQGGAEYNEQFF; cdr3_nt: TGTGCCTGGAGTGTACAAGGGGGGGCGGAATACAATGAGCAGTTCTTC
d_call: TRBD2; j_call: TRBJ2-2; v_call: TRBV27; cdr3_length: 18; clone_size: NA; cdr3_aa: CASSNPVTSGGAAGELFF; cdr3_nt: TGTGCCAGCAGTAACCCAGTAACTAGCGGGGGGGCGGCCGGGGAGCTGTTTTTT
d_call: TRBD1; j_call: TRBJ2-2; v_call: TRBV4-3; cdr3_length: 16; clone_size: NA; cdr3_aa: CASSQEGDRVTGELFF; cdr3_nt: TGCGCCAGCAGCCAAGAAGGGGACAGGGTGACCGGGGAGCTGTTTTTT
d_call: NA; j_call: TRBJ1-1; v_call: TRBV18; cdr3_length: 14; clone_size: NA; cdr3_aa: CASSPTPPPVEAFF; cdr3_nt: TGTGCCAGCTCACCAACACCCCCCCCCGTTGAAGCTTTCTTT
d_call: TRBD2; j_call: TRBJ2-1; v_call: TRBV4-1; cdr3_length: 15; clone_size: few; cdr3_aa: CASSAGLAGVGEQFF; cdr3_nt: TGCGCCAGCAGCGCGGGACTAGCGGGAGTTGGTGAGCAGTTCTTC
d_call: NA; j_call: TRBJ1-2; v_call: TRBV4-2; cdr3_length: 14; clone_size: NA; cdr3_aa: CASSQGRGPEGYTF; cdr3_nt: TGTGCCAGCAGCCAAGGAAGGGGCCCCGAAGGCTACACCTTC
d_call: TRBD2; j_call: TRBJ2-3; v_call: TRBV27; cdr3_length: 16; clone_size: NA; cdr3_aa: CASSLSSGRSTDTQYF; cdr3_nt: TGTGCCAGCAGTTTATCGAGCGGGAGGTCCACAGATACGCAGTATTTT
d_call: NA; j_call: TRBJ1-2; v_call: TRBV18; cdr3_length: 15; clone_size: NA; cdr3_aa: CASSPESDSNYGYTF; cdr3_nt: TGTGCCAGCTCACCTGAGTCGGACAGCAACTATGGCTACACCTTC
d_call: NA; j_call: TRBJ1-1; v_call: TRBV6-4; cdr3_length: 13; clone_size: NA; cdr3_aa: CASSFTTNTEAFF; cdr3_nt: TGTGCCAGCAGTTTTACAACGAACACTGAAGCTTTCTTT
d_call: TRBD2; j_call: TRBJ2-5; v_call: TRBV3-1/TRBV3-2; cdr3_length: 14; clone_size: NA; cdr3_aa: CASSRGLVRETQYF; cdr3_nt: TGTGCCAGCAGCCGCGGACTAGTCCGGGAGACCCAGTACTTC
d_call: TRBD1; j_call: TRBJ1-3; v_call: TRBV29-1; cdr3_length: 14; clone_size: once; cdr3_aa: CSPPHRGTLNTIYF; cdr3_nt: TGCAGCCCACCCCACAGGGGGACCCTTAACACCATATATTTT
d_call: NA; j_call: TRBJ1-2; v_call: TRBV29-1; cdr3_length: 12; clone_size: NA; cdr3_aa: CSVVGGNYGYTF; cdr3_nt: TGCAGCGTTGTTGGCGGTAACTATGGCTACACCTTC
d_call: NA; j_call: TRBJ1-1; v_call: TRBV23-1; cdr3_length: 16; clone_size: NA; cdr3_aa: CASSHPYRVSNTEAFF; cdr3_nt: TGCGCCAGCAGTCACCCTTACAGGGTATCGAACACTGAAGCTTTCTTT
d_call: NA; j_call: TRBJ1-5; v_call: TRBV6-5; cdr3_length: 15; clone_size: NA; cdr3_aa: CASSTGFSSNQPQHF; cdr3_nt: TGTGCCAGCAGTACAGGGTTTTCTAGCAATCAGCCCCAGCATTTT
d_call: NA; j_call: TRBJ1-3; v_call: TRBV4-3; cdr3_length: 17; clone_size: NA; cdr3_aa: CASSQVVSVGRRNTIYF; cdr3_nt: TGCGCCAGCAGCCAAGTAGTGAGTGTGGGGAGAAGAAACACCATATATTTT
d_call: TRBD1; j_call: TRBJ1-5; v_call: TRBV27; cdr3_length: 15; clone_size: NA; cdr3_aa: CASRGTGGGLQPQHF; cdr3_nt: TGTGCCAGCAGAGGGACAGGGGGCGGATTGCAGCCCCAGCATTTT
d_call: NA; j_call: TRBJ1-6; v_call: TRBV11-2; cdr3_length: 12; clone_size: NA; cdr3_aa: CASQGWDSPLHF; cdr3_nt: TGTGCCAGCCAGGGGTGGGATTCACCCCTCCACTTT
d_call: NA; j_call: TRBJ1-2; v_call: TRBV18; cdr3_length: 14; clone_size: NA; cdr3_aa: CASSPPGSWYGYTF; cdr3_nt: TGTGCCAGCTCACCACCCGGGTCATGGTATGGCTACACCTTC
d_call: TRBD1; j_call: TRBJ1-1; v_call: TRBV29-1; cdr3_length: 13; clone_size: NA; cdr3_aa: CSVDTGGSPEAFF; cdr3_nt: TGCAGCGTAGATACAGGGGGCTCACCTGAAGCTTTCTTT
d_call: NA; j_call: TRBJ1-3; v_call: TRBV7-3; cdr3_length: 15; clone_size: NA; cdr3_aa: CASSPEGGSGNTIYF; cdr3_nt: TGTGCCAGCAGCCCCGAAGGCGGCTCTGGAAACACCATATATTTT
d_call: NA; j_call: TRBJ1-3; v_call: TRBV6-1; cdr3_length: 15; clone_size: NA; cdr3_aa: CASSEVPGTGNTIYF; cdr3_nt: TGTGCCAGCAGTGAAGTTCCAGGGACAGGAAACACCATATATTTT
d_call: NA; j_call: TRBJ1-1; v_call: TRBV7-2; cdr3_length: 14; clone_size: once; cdr3_aa: CASSLGGENTEAFF; cdr3_nt: TGTGCCAGCAGCTTAGGGGGGGAGAACACTGAAGCTTTCTTT
d_call: NA; j_call: TRBJ2-3; v_call: TRBV11-3; cdr3_length: 13; clone_size: NA; cdr3_aa: CACRDSLTDTQYF; cdr3_nt: TGTGCCTGCAGGGACTCCCTCACAGATACGCAGTATTTT
d_call: NA; j_call: TRBJ1-4; v_call: TRBV30; cdr3_length: 14; clone_size: NA; cdr3_aa: CAWMRGRSNEKLFF; cdr3_nt: TGTGCCTGGATGCGGGGTAGATCTAATGAAAAACTGTTTTTT
d_call: TRBD1; j_call: TRBJ2-4; v_call: TRBV27; cdr3_length: 16; clone_size: NA; cdr3_aa: CASSPSGTGDKNIQYF; cdr3_nt: TGTGCCAGCAGTCCATCCGGGACAGGGGACAAAAACATTCAGTACTTC
d_call: TRBD1; j_call: TRBJ1-5; v_call: TRBV19; cdr3_length: 19; clone_size: NA; cdr3_aa: CASSIVGAGQGASNQPQHF; cdr3_nt: TGTGCCAGTAGTATTGTGGGCGCGGGACAGGGGGCGAGCAATCAGCCCCAGCATTTT
d_call: NA; j_call: TRBJ2-3; v_call: TRBV7-2; cdr3_length: 14; clone_size: NA; cdr3_aa: CASSSGRDSGTQYF; cdr3_nt: TGTGCCAGCAGCTCCGGAAGAGACTCGGGTACGCAGTATTTT
d_call: NA; j_call: TRBJ1-5; v_call: TRBV21-1; cdr3_length: 10; clone_size: NA; cdr3_aa: CASGGQPQHF; cdr3_nt: TGTGCCAGCGGCGGTCAGCCCCAGCATTTT
d_call: TRBD2; j_call: TRBJ2-2; v_call: TRBV7-3; cdr3_length: 14; clone_size: NA; cdr3_aa: CASGRGENTGELFF; cdr3_nt: TGTGCCAGCGGGAGGGGTGAGAACACCGGGGAGCTGTTTTTT
d_call: NA; j_call: TRBJ1-1; v_call: TRBV29-1; cdr3_length: 16; clone_size: few; cdr3_aa: CSVDPLWQTSNTEAFF; cdr3_nt: TGCAGCGTTGATCCGTTATGGCAGACATCGAACACTGAAGCTTTCTTT
d_call: NA; j_call: TRBJ1-4; v_call: TRBV4-3; cdr3_length: 20; clone_size: NA; cdr3_aa: CASSQEGVLWPGTRSEKLFF; cdr3_nt: TGCGCCAGCAGCCAAGAAGGTGTCTTGTGGCCAGGGACTCGCAGTGAAAAACTGTTTTTT
d_call: TRBD2; j_call: TRBJ2-5; v_call: TRBV2; cdr3_length: 16; clone_size: once; cdr3_aa: CASSGTSGRVGETQYF; cdr3_nt: TGTGCCAGCAGCGGGACTAGCGGGAGGGTCGGGGAGACCCAGTACTTC
d_call: TRBD2; j_call: TRBJ2-5; v_call: TRBV3-1/TRBV3-2; cdr3_length: 16; clone_size: NA; cdr3_aa: CASSRRTSGNQETQYF; cdr3_nt: TGTGCCAGCAGCCGCAGGACTAGCGGGAACCAAGAGACCCAGTACTTC
d_call: NA; j_call: TRBJ1-3; v_call: TRBV5-1; cdr3_length: 14; clone_size: NA; cdr3_aa: CASTYGGPGNTIYF; cdr3_nt: TGCGCCAGCACTTACGGAGGACCTGGAAACACCATATATTTT
d_call: NA; j_call: TRBJ1-5; v_call: TRBV19; cdr3_length: 14; clone_size: once; cdr3_aa: CASSTSGLTQPQHF; cdr3_nt: TGTGCCAGTAGTACCTCTGGGCTGACTCAGCCCCAGCATTTT
d_call: NA; j_call: TRBJ2-2; v_call: TRBV2; cdr3_length: 16; clone_size: once; cdr3_aa: CASSKLQTGYGGELFF; cdr3_nt: TGTGCCAGCAGTAAACTACAAACAGGGTATGGCGGGGAGCTGTTTTTT
d_call: NA; j_call: TRBJ2-2; v_call: TRBV7-3; cdr3_length: 12; clone_size: few; cdr3_aa: CASSLFGGELFF; cdr3_nt: TGTGCCAGCAGCTTATTCGGCGGGGAGCTGTTTTTT
d_call: NA; j_call: TRBJ2-7; v_call: TRBV11-1; cdr3_length: 16; clone_size: NA; cdr3_aa: CASTLSGQEASYEQYF; cdr3_nt: TGTGCCAGCACCTTGTCAGGGCAGGAAGCCTCCTACGAGCAGTACTTC
d_call: NA; j_call: TRBJ1-2; v_call: TRBV6-2/TRBV6-3; cdr3_length: 14; clone_size: few; cdr3_aa: CASSSTGTSSGYTF; cdr3_nt: TGTGCCAGCAGTTCTACCGGGACATCGAGTGGCTACACCTTC
d_call: TRBD1; j_call: TRBJ1-2; v_call: TRBV18; cdr3_length: 13; clone_size: NA; cdr3_aa: CASSPRRGDGYTF; cdr3_nt: TGTGCCAGCTCACCACGCAGGGGGGACGGCTACACCTTC
d_call: NA; j_call: TRBJ1-4; v_call: TRBV29-1; cdr3_length: 13; clone_size: NA; cdr3_aa: CSVDGGAGEKLFF; cdr3_nt: TGCAGCGTTGATGGCGGGGCAGGTGAAAAACTGTTTTTT
d_call: NA; j_call: TRBJ1-1; v_call: TRBV7-8; cdr3_length: 14; clone_size: NA; cdr3_aa: CASSRGHQNTEAFF; cdr3_nt: TGTGCCAGCAGCCGAGGACACCAGAACACTGAAGCTTTCTTT
d_call: NA; j_call: TRBJ1-4; v_call: TRBV19; cdr3_length: 15; clone_size: NA; cdr3_aa: CASSGVRAGDEKLFF; cdr3_nt: TGTGCCAGTAGTGGGGTTCGGGCCGGGGATGAAAAACTGTTTTTT